The 29 T cell receptor beta chains below were found in one sample sequenced in a study of human T cells and chemical hapten exposure. One entry per CDR3 protein, called by TCRdb with MiXCR from the RACE reads. Among about 85,000 distinct CDR3 sequences listed, 9.5% to 13% were seen once. Described time point: patch test 2, 6 weeks after DPC sensitization. The sample's treatment: therapeutic diphenylcyclopropenone sensitization with weekly scalp DPC. Source: whole blood, taken in connection with sensitization to the hapten diphenylcyclopropenone (DPC). These receptors all stem from a man aged 18 to 29 with alopecia areata. Some clones in this sample may be carry-over from other donors' samples.

The table lists this clonotype with many counts. The chain has TRBV6-4 and TRBJ2-3; D unclear. CDR1 is MRHNA and CDR2 is SNTAGT in the germline V gene. The germline V and J ends were trimmed by 0 bases and 6 bases, with 13 bases remaining between them. CDR3 length: 15 amino acids. The CDR3: CASSDSPETIDTQYF. CDR3 DNA: TGTGCCAGCAGTGACTCGCCCGAAACCATCGATACGCAGTATTTT.

As concerns this clonotype: One base away lies a much larger clone, so this may be a sequencing read error. V usage is TRBV6-4 and J usage is TRBJ1-2, with 7 positions matching TRBD1. Germline CDR1 reads MRHNA; CDR2 reads SNTAGT. J lost 6 bases, V lost 5 bases, and 12 bases had no gene match. This CDR3 comprises 15 residues. CDR3 in DNA: TGTGCCAGCAGTCCATCGCGGGACAGCCTTAATGGCTACACCTTC. Its translation is CASSPSRDSLNGYTF.

This chain links TRBV7-2 with TRBJ2-3, with 7 bases fitting TRBD2. Germline V gene sequence: CDR1 SGHTA, CDR2 FQGNSA. This CDR3 region has 18 residues. With 0 bases clipped from V and 6 bases from J, the junction kept 15 bases outside the gene matches. CDR3 DNA sequence: TGTGCCAGCAGCTTAGCTCCCAGCGGGGTCCGGTTGGGGGATACGCAGTATTTT. Amino acids: CASSLAPSGVRLGDTQYF.

The chain joins TRBV12-3 or TRBV12-4 to TRBJ1-1, with TRBD1 as a possible D gene (5 bases). The ends were cut back, 2 bases at V and 2 bases at J, with 9 bases in the middle. The CDR3 runs 14 residues. The CDR3 nucleotides read TGTGCCAGCAGTTTATTAGGGACCAACACTGAAGCTTTCTTT. It encodes CASSLLGTNTEAFF.

Only a few counts were recorded for this clonotype. This chain uses TRBV19 with TRBJ2-7; 7 nucleotides agree with TRBD1. Germline V gene sequence: CDR1 LNHDA, CDR2 SQIVND (reference sequence). The CDR3 runs 13 residues. After removal of 3 bases from V and 3 bases from J, the junction contained 2 bases not matched to a gene. The CDR3 nucleotides are TGTGCCAGTAGTATGGGACAGCACTACGAGCAGTACTTC. It is translated as CASSMGQHYEQYF.

The chain recombines TRBV20-1 with TRBJ2-1; no clear D gene. Germline V gene sequence: CDR1 DFQATT, CDR2 SNEGSKA (reference sequence). Trimming shortened V by 0 bases and J by 9 bases, and 12 bases separated the two germline ends. The CDR3 is 13 residues long. CDR3 region: CSARDSKGGEQFF. Here the CDR3 DNA reads TGCAGTGCTAGAGATTCGAAGGGTGGTGAGCAGTTCTTC.

This clonotype was recorded at least ten times. The gene calls are TRBV18 and TRBJ1-2; TRBD1 agrees at 9 bases. CDR3 length: 15 residues. V trimming: 2 bases; J trimming: 6 bases; junction bases outside the gene matches: 7. Germline CDR1 KGHSH, CDR2 LQKENI. The CDR3 DNA reads as TGTGCCAGCTCACCAACTTCTACAGGGGGCCATGGCTACACCTTC. Translated: CASSPTSTGGHGYTF.

Only a few counts were recorded for this clonotype. The rearrangement joins TRBV11-2 to TRBJ2-5; D is perhaps TRBD2 (6 bases). The V gene lost 6 bases and the J gene lost 0 bases, with 17 bases spanning the gap. Germline loops: CDR1 SGHAT, CDR2 FQNNGV. The CDR3 is made up of 16 amino acids. CDR3 region: CASSSGTLSYQETQYF. The CDR3, as DNA: TGTGCCAGCAGTTCCGGGACTCTATCTTACCAAGAGACCCAGTACTTC.

This clonotype was seen a few times. V gene TRBV6-6 combines with J gene TRBJ1-1, with 11 nucleotides matching TRBD1. V shed 6 bases and J 0 bases; nucleotides not matched to a gene: 3. Germline-derived CDR1 and CDR2 are MNHNY and SVGAGI (reference sequence). The CDR3 has 15 amino acids. CDR3 sequence reads: CASSWTGGLNTEAFF. As DNA, the CDR3 is TGTGCCAGCAGCTGGACAGGGGGCTTGAACACTGAAGCTTTCTTT.

This clonotype appeared a few times. J is TRBJ1-2 and V is TRBV12-3 or TRBV12-4, with D uncertain. The CDR3 is 15 residues long. The germline V and J ends were trimmed by 7 bases and 2 bases, with 17 bases remaining between them. The CDR3 sequence is CASTLGQLQNYGYTF. DNA of the CDR3: TGTGCCAGCACCTTAGGGCAGTTACAGAACTATGGCTACACCTTC.

The J gene is TRBJ1-5, the V gene TRBV6-2 or TRBV6-3, with TRBD1 matching over 7 bases. Trimming took 5 bases from V and 1 from J; bases not matched to a gene: 2. This CDR3 has 14 amino acids. In germline, CDR1 is MNHEY, CDR2 SVGEGT. In nucleotides, the CDR3 is TGTGCCAGCAGTACAGGGGAAAGCAATCAGCCCCAGCATTTT. Protein: CASSTGESNQPQHF.

This clonotype was observed many times. The rearrangement links TRBV7-3 to TRBJ2-4; D is uncertain. Germline V gene data show CDR1 as SGHTA and CDR2 as FQGTGA. This CDR3 is 12 amino acids long. V lost 6 bases to trimming and J lost 9 bases, with 12 bases between them. The CDR3 DNA reads TGTGCCAGCAGTACTCCTTCGGGCATTCAGTACTTC. Its translation: CASSTPSGIQYF.

This clonotype was detected many times. The genes are TRBV7-6 and TRBJ2-5; D is unclear. Germline V gene lookup returns CDR1 SGHVS and CDR2 FNYEAQ. The V gene lost 5 bases and the J gene lost 3 bases, with 7 bases spanning the gap. There are 12 residues in the CDR3. The CDR3 sequence: CASSPYEETQYF. The CDR3 DNA follows: TGTGCCAGCAGCCCCTACGAAGAGACCCAGTACTTC.

This clonotype was seen ten or more times. This rearrangement joins TRBV11-2 to TRBJ2-5; D is tentatively TRBD1 or TRBD2 (5 bases each). Germline assignment: CDR1 SGHAT and CDR2 FQNNGV. Trimming cost V 1 base and J 4 bases, with 19 bases left between them. The CDR3 is 17 residues long. The CDR3 protein is CASSLVRVGDQGETQYF. For the CDR3, the DNA is TGTGCCAGCAGCTTAGTTAGGGTCGGGGACCAAGGAGAGACCCAGTACTTC.

The table lists this clonotype with a few counts. The CDR3 loop reads CASSDRDGSYEQYF. CDR3 coding DNA: TGTGCCAGCAGCGACCGGGACGGAAGCTACGAGCAGTACTTC. The chain is built from TRBV21-1 and TRBJ2-7; TRBD1, the table's D call, lacks a check against the DNA. TRBV21-1 is marked as a pseudogene. The CDR3 extends over 14 amino acids.

This clonotype came up a few times. The chain joins TRBV7-3 to TRBJ2-6; possibly TRBD2 for D (6 bases). Trimming pared 1 base from V and 10 bases from J, leaving 11 bases between. Germline-derived CDR1 and CDR2 are SGHTA and FQGTGA. The CDR3 is made up of 14 amino acids. CDR3 residues: CASSLIGGMNVLTF. The CDR3 DNA sequence: TGTGCCAGCAGCTTAATAGGCGGGATGAACGTCCTGACTTTC.

The sample holds a few counts of this clonotype. J is TRBJ2-5 and V is TRBV5-1; a possible D gene is TRBD1 (6 bases). Germline assignment: CDR1 SGHRS and CDR2 YFSETQ. This CDR3 region has 14 residues. The V gene lost 4 bases and the J gene lost 1 base, with 11 bases spanning the gap. The CDR3 coding sequence is TGCGCCAGCAGCCGGGACAACTTCCAAGAGACCCAGTACTTC. Translated, it gives CASSRDNFQETQYF.

This clonotype occurred many times. The chain combines TRBV25-1 with TRBJ2-7; tentatively, D is TRBD1 (9 bases). Trimming pared 5 bases from V and 4 bases from J, leaving 21 bases between. The CDR3 covers 16 residues. CDR1 is MGHDK, CDR2 SYGVNS, per germline. In DNA, the CDR3 is TGTGCCAGCAGTCCCCGGGAGGGACAGGGACGGTACGAGCAGTACTTC. It is translated as CASSPREGQGRYEQYF.

This clonotype was detected a few times. V gene TRBV5-6 combines with J gene TRBJ2-2; D might be TRBD2 (6 bases). CDR3 size: 16 residues. Germline-derived CDR1 and CDR2 are SGHDT and YYEEEE. Trimming shortened V by 0 bases and J by 7 bases, and 16 bases separated the two germline ends. DNA for the CDR3: TGTGCCAGCAGCTTGGCCGGAAGGGGAGGTGGCGGGGAGCTGTTTTTT. Amino acids: CASSLAGRGGGGELFF.

This clonotype was found a few times. The chain combines TRBV7-2 with TRBJ1-6; TRBD1 is a possible D gene (5 bases). The CDR3 runs to 14 residues. Germline V gives CDR1 SGHTA, CDR2 FQGNSA. The V gene lost 3 bases and the J gene lost 7 bases, with 10 bases spanning the gap. CDR3 in DNA: TGTGCCAGCAGCTTCGTGTCAGGGAATTCACCCCTCCACTTT. It is translated as CASSFVSGNSPLHF.

The V call is TRBV9, the J call TRBJ2-3; 10 bases agree with TRBD1. Germline V lookup: CDR1 SGDLS, CDR2 YYNGEE. J lost 6 bases, V lost 4 bases, and 5 bases had no gene match. This CDR3 spans 14 amino acids. The CDR3 loop is CASSWTGGADTQYF. In nucleotides, the CDR3 is TGTGCCAGCAGCTGGACAGGGGGGGCGGATACGCAGTATTTT. The whole variable domain, remainder taken from reference TRBV9 and TRBJ2-3, is DSGVTQTPKHLITATGQRVTLRCSPRSGDLSVYWYQQSLDQGLQFLIQYYNGEERAKGNILERFSAQQFPDLHSELNLSSLELGDSALYFCASSWTGGADTQYFGPGTRLTVL.

This clonotype was picked up many times. The V gene is TRBV29-1, the J gene TRBJ2-7, with a tentative D call TRBD2 (6 bases). The CDR3 totals 12 residues. Germline V gene data show CDR1 as SQVTM and CDR2 as ANQGSEA. Trimming removed 4 bases from V and 5 bases from J, with 12 bases in between. The CDR3 DNA reads TGCAGCGTTGTTCCGGAGGGGAACGAGCAGTACTTC. Its translation: CSVVPEGNEQYF.

The rearrangement links TRBV6-6 to TRBJ1-1, with a possible D match to TRBD1 (5 bases). Germline CDR1 is MNHNY and CDR2 is SVGAGI (reference sequence). V lost 4 bases and J 11 bases, leaving 23 bases between the germline ends. The CDR3 runs 15 residues. The CDR3 DNA reads as TGTGCCAGCAGTTCCTCGACAGTACAAACTTCGGGCGCTTTCTTT. This encodes CASSSSTVQTSGAFF.

The genes are TRBV7-6 and TRBJ2-1, with D possibly called TRBD1 or TRBD2 (5 bases each). CDR1 is SGHVS and CDR2 is FNYEAQ in the germline V gene. This CDR3 is 14 amino acids long. V lost 5 bases and J lost 8, with 16 bases in between. This chain's CDR3 is CASSPREGLYEQFF. The CDR3 DNA reads TGTGCCAGCAGCCCCCGCGAGGGGCTGTATGAGCAGTTCTTC.

This sequence joins TRBV3-1 and TRBJ1-4; D gene ambiguous. Trimming cost V 0 bases and J 8 bases, with 19 bases left between them. The germline V gene encodes CDR1 LGHDT and CDR2 YNNKEL (reference sequence). The CDR3 has 17 residues. The CDR3 sequence is CASSQDLASIRGEKLFF. The CDR3 nucleotides read TGTGCCAGCAGCCAAGACCTAGCCTCCATCCGGGGAGAAAAACTGTTTTTT.

This chain uses TRBV5-1 with TRBJ2-5; D gene uncertain. In germline, CDR1 is SGHRS, CDR2 YFSETQ. V lost 0 bases, J lost 0 bases, and 15 bases lay in between. The CDR3 length is 17 residues. CDR3 amino acids: CASSLEVTFMYQETQYF. The CDR3 DNA sequence: TGCGCCAGCAGCTTGGAGGTTACGTTTATGTACCAAGAGACCCAGTACTTC.

This clonotype was counted only a few times. The V gene is TRBV27, the J gene TRBJ2-5; the match to TRBD2 covers 8 bases. V was pared by 5 bases and J by 2 bases, with 10 bases of the junction left unmatched. The CDR3 is 16 amino acids. CDR1 and CDR2 (germline): MNHEY, SMNVEV (reference sequence). The CDR3 sequence is CASSPSGGAQQETQYF. The DNA for the CDR3 is TGTGCCAGCAGTCCGAGCGGGGGAGCCCAACAAGAGACCCAGTACTTC.

This clonotype was counted ten times or more. The chain employs TRBV25-1 and TRBJ1-4; D may be TRBD1 (5 bases). The CDR3 extends over 15 amino acids. Germline CDR1 and CDR2: MGHDK and SYGVNS. With 2 bases removed from V and 3 bases from J, the gap between germline ends came to 10 bases. CDR3 nucleotide sequence: TGTGCCAGCAGTGAAGCAGGGCTCCCTAATGAAAAACTGTTTTTT. It encodes CASSEAGLPNEKLFF.

This clonotype occurred a few times. The chain joins TRBV9 to TRBJ1-4, with a tentative D call TRBD1 (6 bases). The germline CDR1 and CDR2 sequences are SGDLS and YYNGEE. The CDR3 runs to 15 residues. V lost 0 bases and J 8 bases, leaving 14 bases between the germline ends. The CDR3 reads CASSVVGARGEKLFF. In nucleotides, the CDR3 is TGTGCCAGCAGCGTAGTGGGGGCTCGTGGAGAAAAACTGTTTTTT.